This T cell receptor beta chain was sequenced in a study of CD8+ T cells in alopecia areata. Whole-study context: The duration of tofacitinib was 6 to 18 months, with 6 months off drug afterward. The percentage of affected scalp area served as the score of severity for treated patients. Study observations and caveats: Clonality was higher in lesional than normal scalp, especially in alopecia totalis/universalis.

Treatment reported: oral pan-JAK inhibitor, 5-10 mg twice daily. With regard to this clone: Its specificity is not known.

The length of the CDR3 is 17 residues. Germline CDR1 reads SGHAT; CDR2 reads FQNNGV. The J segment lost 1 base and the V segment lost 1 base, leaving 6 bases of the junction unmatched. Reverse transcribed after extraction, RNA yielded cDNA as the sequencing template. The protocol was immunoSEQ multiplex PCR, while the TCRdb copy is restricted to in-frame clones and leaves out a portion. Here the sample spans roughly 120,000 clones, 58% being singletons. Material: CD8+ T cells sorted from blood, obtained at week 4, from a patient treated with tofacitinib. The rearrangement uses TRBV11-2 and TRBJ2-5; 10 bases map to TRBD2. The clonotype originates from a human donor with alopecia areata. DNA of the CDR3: TGTGCCAGCAGCTTAGTACCTAGCGGGGGCCTCCAAGAGACCCAGTACTTC. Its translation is CASSLVPSGGLQETQYF.